This TCR beta chain was recovered during a study of T cell repertoires in cytomegalovirus infection (dated by TCRdb to 2018 to 2020). In the study overall: Donor HLA type was relevant to the analysis, because carriage of CMV infection together with the matching HLA type was indicated by public TCR beta signatures.

What the work shows at the level of the full study, not this receptor alone: Cumulative frequency of public TCR beta family members discriminated carriers of CMV infection plus the relevant HLA type in this cohort and an independent 352-donor cohort. The ex vivo response was dominated by HLA-C-restricted CMV-specific TCR beta clonotypes, and the single most frequent clonotype in two of eight donors was supplied by these HLA-C-restricted clonotypes.

The listed sequencing device is Illumina HiSeq 1500. TCRdb took the public reads, trimmed them with fastp at Q25, ran MiXCR for clone calling and kept in-frame beta chains. Identical CDR3 proteins give one entry, which carries the most common genes and DNA. This sample is represented by just under 550,000 distinct CDR3 sequences; about a quarter of them were singletons. Roughly an eighth of the sample rests with the top ten. This clonotype was seen only once. The clone's antigen remains unknown. Base qualities were left out, and no much larger clone turns up one base away. A single read constitutes weak evidence. Inclusive of the bounding cysteine and phenylalanine, the CDR3 is 16 residues long. Only the CDR3 DNA is retained, 48 bases long and in frame from the first base. From V the trimming removes 6 bases and from J it removes 7 bases, while the gene matches leave 17 bases of the junction unaccounted for.

The chain links TRBV12-3 or TRBV12-4 with TRBJ1-1, with TRBD1 matching 7 junction bases. What was sequenced was PBMCs. This clonotype was sampled from a human donor in good health (CMV status not recorded). Some clones in this sample may be carry-over from other donors' samples. The DNA is as follows: TGTGCCAGCAGGAATACAGAGGTGGTAAACAGGGGTGAAGCTTTCTTT. Translation gives CASRNTEVVNRGEAFF.